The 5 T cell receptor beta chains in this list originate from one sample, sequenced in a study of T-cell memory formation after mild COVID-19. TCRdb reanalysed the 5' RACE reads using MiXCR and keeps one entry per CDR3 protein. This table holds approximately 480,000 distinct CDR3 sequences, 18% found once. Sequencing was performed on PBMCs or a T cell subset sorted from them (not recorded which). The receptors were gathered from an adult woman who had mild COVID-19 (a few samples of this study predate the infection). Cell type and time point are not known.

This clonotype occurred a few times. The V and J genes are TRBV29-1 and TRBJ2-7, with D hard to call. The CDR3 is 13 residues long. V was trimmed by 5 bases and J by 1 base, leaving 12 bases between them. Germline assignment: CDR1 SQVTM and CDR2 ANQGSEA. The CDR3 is CSVRTVFSYEQYF. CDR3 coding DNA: TGCAGCGTTCGAACAGTGTTTTCCTACGAGCAGTACTTC.

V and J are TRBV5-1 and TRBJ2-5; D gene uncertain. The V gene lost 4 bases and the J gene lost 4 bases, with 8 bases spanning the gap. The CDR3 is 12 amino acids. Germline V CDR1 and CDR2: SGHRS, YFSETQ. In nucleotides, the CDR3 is TGCGCCAGCAGCCCCATGGGAGAGACCCAGTACTTC. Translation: CASSPMGETQYF.

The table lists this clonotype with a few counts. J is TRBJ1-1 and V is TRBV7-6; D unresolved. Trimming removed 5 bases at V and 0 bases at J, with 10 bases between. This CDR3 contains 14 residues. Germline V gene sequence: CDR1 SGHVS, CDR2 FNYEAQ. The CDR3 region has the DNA TGTGCCAGCAGCCCACAGAACCTGAACACTGAAGCTTTCTTT. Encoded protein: CASSPQNLNTEAFF.

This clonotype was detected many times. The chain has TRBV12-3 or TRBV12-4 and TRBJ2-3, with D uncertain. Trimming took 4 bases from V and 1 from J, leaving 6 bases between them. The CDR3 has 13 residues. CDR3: CASSSRGTDTQYF. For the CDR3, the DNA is TGTGCCAGCAGTTCTAGGGGCACAGATACGCAGTATTTT.

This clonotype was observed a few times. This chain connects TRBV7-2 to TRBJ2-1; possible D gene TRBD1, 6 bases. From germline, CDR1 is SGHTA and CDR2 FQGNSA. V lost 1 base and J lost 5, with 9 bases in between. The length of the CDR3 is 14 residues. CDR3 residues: CASSLVTGNNEQFF. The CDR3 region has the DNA TGTGCCAGCAGCTTAGTTACAGGGAACAATGAGCAGTTCTTC. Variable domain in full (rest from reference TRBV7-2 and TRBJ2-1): GAGVSQSPSNKVTEKGKDVELRCDPISGHTALYWYRQSLGQGLEFLIYFQGNSAPDKSGLPSDRFSAERTGGSVSTLTIQRTQQEDSAVYLCASSLVTGNNEQFFGPGTRLTVL.